These 7 T cell receptor beta chains were all obtained from the same sample, sequenced in a study of cytomegalovirus exposure and HLA in healthy donors. The PCR contained 60 Vbeta and 13 Jbeta primers. TCRdb keeps only in-frame clones here, not all; method: immunoSEQ multiplex PCR. The sample yields tens of thousands of clones, roughly two thirds seen once. The specimen was PBMCs. These receptors came from a man aged 60 to 75 in good health and CMV-seropositive.

The chain is built from TRBV4-1 and TRBJ2-7, with D possibly TRBD2 on 6 matching bases. The CDR3 has 15 amino acids. V was cut by 4 bases and J by 5 bases, with 18 bases left in between. CDR1 and CDR2 (germline): MGHRA, YSYEKL. This CDR3 is CASSRRGRVGDEQYF. As DNA, the CDR3 is TGCGCCAGCAGCCGGCGGGGCAGGGTCGGCGACGAGCAGTACTTC.

The chain combines TRBV27 with TRBJ1-4, with 8 bases lining up with TRBD1. The germline V gene has CDR1 MNHEY and CDR2 SMNVEV (reference sequence). V trimming: 4 bases; J trimming: 8 bases; junction bases outside the gene matches: 9. The CDR3 sequence is 15 residues long. As DNA, the CDR3 is TGTGCCAGCAGTTCGACAGGGGTGAGAAGCGAAAAACTGTTTTTT. Translation gives CASSSTGVRSEKLFF.

The chain joins TRBV7-2 to TRBJ2-7; perhaps TRBD2 as D (5 bases). Germline-derived CDR1 and CDR2 are SGHTA and FQGNSA. V was cut by 2 bases and J by 6 bases, with 8 bases left in between. CDR3 length: 12 amino acids. The CDR3 is CASSLTGIEQYF. CDR3 sequence (DNA): TGTGCCAGCAGCTTAACGGGGATCGAGCAGTACTTC.

This clone occurred once. The rearrangement uses TRBV5-1 and TRBJ2-7; TRBD2 agrees at 8 bases. The V segment lost 5 bases and the J segment 1 base; nucleotides outside the gene matches: 17. Germline CDR1 reads SGHRS; CDR2 reads YFSETQ. The length of the CDR3 is 18 residues. CDR3 protein: CASSPVESTSGFSYEQYF. In DNA form, the CDR3 reads TGCGCCAGCAGTCCTGTTGAAAGTACTAGCGGATTTTCCTACGAGCAGTACTTC.

V gene TRBV30 combines with J gene TRBJ1-4; possibly TRBD1 for D (6 bases). The ends were cut back, 2 bases at V and 0 bases at J, with 7 bases in the middle. The length of the CDR3 is 14 residues. Germline V gene sequence: CDR1 GTSNPN, CDR2 SVGIG (reference sequence). CDR3 nucleotide sequence: TGTGCCTGGAGTAGGACAGCAACTAATGAAAAACTGTTTTTT. Translation gives CAWSRTATNEKLFF. Full variable domain (missing parts from reference TRBV30 and TRBJ1-4): SQTIHQWPATLVQPVGSPLSLECTVEGTSNPNLYWYRQAAGRGLQLLFYSVGIGQISSEVPQNLSASRPQDRQFILSSKKLLLSDSGFYLCAWSRTATNEKLFFGSGTQLSVL.

The rearrangement joins TRBV27 to TRBJ2-3, with D possibly matching TRBD2 (6 bases). Germline-derived CDR1 and CDR2 are MNHEY and SMNVEV (reference sequence). The CDR3 runs 16 residues. Trimming removed 2 bases at V and 0 bases at J, with 12 bases between. CDR3 coding DNA: TGTGCCAGCAGTTTAGGCGCGGGGCATAGCACAGATACGCAGTATTTT. Its translation: CASSLGAGHSTDTQYF.

The rearrangement uses TRBV7-3 and TRBJ2-6; 7 nucleotides match TRBD2. There are 20 residues in the CDR3. Germline V gives CDR1 SGHTA, CDR2 FQGTGA. After removal of 1 base from V and 0 bases from J, the junction contained 12 bases not matched to a gene. The CDR3 loop is CASSLSPSWRGTSGANVLTF. In DNA form, the CDR3 reads TGTGCCAGCAGCTTAAGCCCCTCCTGGCGGGGGACCTCTGGGGCCAACGTCCTGACTTTC.